This passage covers 25 T cell receptor beta chains from one sample sequenced in a study of T-cell memory formation after mild COVID-19. TCRdb re-called the 5' RACE reads with MiXCR, one entry per CDR3 protein. The repertoire includes about 560,000 distinct CDR3 sequences, roughly 17% of them detected once, and roughly 8% sits in the top ten. The source material was PBMCs or a T cell subset sorted from them (not recorded which). The source is an adult woman who had mild COVID-19 (a few samples of this study predate the infection). Cell type and time point are not known.

The chain has TRBV4-2 and TRBJ1-1; 7 bases align to TRBD1. J lost 3 bases, V lost 1 base, and 5 bases had no gene match. From germline, CDR1 is LGHNA and CDR2 YNFKEQ. This CDR3 comprises 15 residues. CDR3 protein: CASSQGSGQDTEAFF. CDR3 nucleotides: TGTGCCAGCAGCCAAGGAAGTGGACAGGACACTGAAGCTTTCTTT.

This chain links TRBV27 with TRBJ2-7; D ambiguous. Trimming shortened V by 8 bases and J by 4 bases, and 6 bases separated the two germline ends. The CDR3 totals 10 residues. The V gene's germline CDR1 is MNHEY and CDR2 SMNVEV (reference sequence). The CDR3 DNA sequence: TGTGCCAGCGGCAAATACGAGCAGTACTTC. Protein sequence: CASGKYEQYF.

J is TRBJ2-2 and V is TRBV6-5; TRBD1 matches 12 bases. Per germline, CDR1 MNHEY and CDR2 SVGAGI. The CDR3 contains 15 residues. The J segment lost 5 bases and the V segment lost 5 bases, leaving 3 bases of the junction unmatched. This chain's CDR3 is CASSRDRGPTGELFF. The CDR3 nucleotides read TGTGCCAGCAGTAGGGACAGGGGGCCAACCGGGGAGCTGTTTTTT.

This clonotype was observed a handful of times. The chain couples TRBV12-3 or TRBV12-4 to TRBJ1-2, with a weak D call TRBD1 (5 bases). The V gene lost 3 bases and the J gene lost 8 bases, with 10 bases spanning the gap. The CDR3 is 12 amino acids. As DNA, the CDR3 is TGTGCCAGCAGTTTCAGGGTCGTCGGCTACACCTTC. It codes for CASSFRVVGYTF.

This chain uses TRBV2 with TRBJ2-7, with D perhaps matching TRBD2 (5 bases). The CDR3 runs 14 residues. Germline lookup yields CDR1 SNHLY and CDR2 FYNNEI. With 2 bases removed from V and 3 bases from J, the gap between germline ends came to 11 bases. This CDR3 is CASSELDGIYEQYF. The CDR3 region has the DNA TGTGCCAGCAGTGAACTCGACGGGATCTACGAGCAGTACTTC.

There are a few counts of this clonotype. This chain links TRBV20-1 with TRBJ2-7; 7 nucleotides align to TRBD1. The CDR3 has 13 amino acids. The germline V gene encodes CDR1 DFQATT and CDR2 SNEGSKA (reference sequence). V shed 6 bases, J shed 2 bases, and the junction held 7 bases outside the gene matches. This chain's CDR3 is CSANRGPTYEQYF. In DNA form, the CDR3 reads TGCAGTGCAAACAGGGGCCCGACCTACGAGCAGTACTTC.

This clonotype appeared a few times. The V and J genes are TRBV18 and TRBJ2-2; TRBD1 matches at 12 bases. This CDR3 comprises 16 residues. The trim removed 2 bases at V and 4 bases at J, leaving 2 bases unmatched. Germline CDR1 reads KGHSH; CDR2 reads LQKENI. CDR3 nucleotide sequence: TGTGCCAGCTCACCAGGGACAGGGGGCCTCACCGGGGAGCTGTTTTTT. It codes for CASSPGTGGLTGELFF.

The rearrangement uses TRBV9 and TRBJ1-3; no clear D. The CDR3 has 12 residues. Germline CDR1 and CDR2: SGDLS and YYNGEE. With 3 bases removed from V and 8 bases from J, the gap between germline ends came to 9 bases. Here the CDR3 reads CASSALGHTIYF. The CDR3 DNA reads TGTGCCAGCAGCGCGCTTGGTCACACCATATATTTT.

This clonotype was counted ten times or more. V is TRBV5-1 and J is TRBJ2-7; 8 positions match TRBD2. The CDR3 contains 15 residues. The V gene's germline CDR1 is SGHRS and CDR2 YFSETQ. Trimming removed 4 bases from V and 1 base from J; junction bases left unmatched: 7. This CDR3 reads CASSLGSGGSYEQYF. CDR3 sequence (DNA): TGCGCCAGCAGCCTCGGGAGCGGGGGATCCTACGAGCAGTACTTC.

This rearrangement joins TRBV5-1 to TRBJ1-1, with 11 nucleotides matching TRBD1. The CDR3 totals 16 residues. V trimming: 2 bases; J trimming: 0 bases; junction bases outside the gene matches: 3. Germline CDR1 reads SGHRS; CDR2 reads YFSETQ. Written as DNA, the CDR3 is TGCGCCAGCAGCTTTGGACAGGGGGCCATGAACACTGAAGCTTTCTTT. This translates into CASSFGQGAMNTEAFF. Full variable domain (outside the CDR3, taken from reference TRBV5-1 and TRBJ1-1): KAGVTQTPRYLIKTRGQQVTLSCSPISGHRSVSWYQQTPGQGLQFLFEYFSETQRNKGNFPGRFSGRQFSNSRSEMNVSTLELGDSALYLCASSFGQGAMNTEAFFGQGTRLTVV.

The CDR3 region is CASSPGESSGANVLTF. CDR3 nucleotide sequence: TGCGCCAGCAGCCCGGGGGAAAGCTCTGGGGCCAACGTCCTGACTTTC. The gene calls are TRBV5-1 and TRBJ2-6; tentative D call: TRBD2 (6 bases). V was shortened by 4 bases and J by 0 bases, with 11 bases between the two germline ends. Germline-derived CDR1 and CDR2 are SGHRS and YFSETQ. The CDR3 sequence is 16 residues long.

The V call is TRBV29-1, the J call TRBJ2-3; D unclear. Trimming removed 5 bases from V and 4 bases from J, with 19 bases in between. This CDR3 has 15 residues. Germline CDR1 is SQVTM and CDR2 is ANQGSEA. The chain's CDR3 is CSVSMSGSRADTQYF. The CDR3 nucleotides are TGCAGCGTTTCAATGTCAGGATCCCGCGCAGATACGCAGTATTTT.

This clonotype appeared a few times. The gene calls are TRBV27 and TRBJ2-1; 13 bases map to TRBD2. Trimming took 4 bases from V and 5 from J; bases not matched to a gene: 8. This CDR3 is built from 17 residues. Per germline, CDR1 MNHEY and CDR2 SMNVEV (reference sequence). In DNA, the CDR3 is TGTGCCAGCAGTTCAAGCGGACTAGCGGGAGTTAACAATGAGCAGTTCTTC. Protein sequence: CASSSSGLAGVNNEQFF.

The V gene is TRBV29-1, the J gene TRBJ2-7, with 7 bases that match TRBD2. The germline gives CDR1 SQVTM, CDR2 ANQGSEA. V shed 4 bases, J shed 0 bases, and the junction held 6 bases outside the gene matches. CDR3 length equals 14 residues. The CDR3 sequence is CSVGGEGSSYEQYF. The CDR3 nucleotides read TGCAGCGTTGGGGGGGAGGGGAGCTCCTACGAGCAGTACTTC.

The rearrangement joins TRBV4-1 to TRBJ2-3; the D gene could be TRBD1 or TRBD2 (6 bases each). V lost 8 bases and J lost 2, with 17 bases in between. From germline, CDR1 is MGHRA and CDR2 YSYEKL. The CDR3 runs to 15 residues. CDR3 protein: CASGTGALHTDTQYF. The CDR3 DNA reads TGCGCCAGCGGGACGGGGGCCTTACACACAGATACGCAGTATTTT.

This clonotype has a handful of counts. The chain carries TRBV29-1 and TRBJ2-1, with D possibly being TRBD1 (6 bases). Trimming left V 4 bases short and J 7 bases short, with 23 bases between. This CDR3 is 16 amino acids long. Germline CDR1 is SQVTM and CDR2 is ANQGSEA. Here the CDR3 reads CSVVFEGVQRLNEQFF. The CDR3 nucleotides are TGCAGCGTTGTTTTCGAGGGGGTCCAGAGGCTGAATGAGCAGTTCTTC.

This clonotype turned up a few times. The V and J genes are TRBV12-3 or TRBV12-4 and TRBJ1-5; no definite D call. V lost 6 bases and J 12 bases, leaving 12 bases between the germline ends. There are 11 residues in the CDR3. The CDR3 protein is CASSRIGLQHF. The CDR3 nucleotides are TGTGCCAGCAGCCGAATCGGCCTCCAGCATTTT.

This clonotype was seen more than once but under ten times. The chain joins TRBV7-2 to TRBJ1-2, with a weak D call TRBD1 (5 bases). Germline lookup yields CDR1 SGHTA and CDR2 FQGNSA. V lost 7 bases, J lost 4 bases, and 19 bases lay in between. CDR3 length equals 15 residues. In DNA, the CDR3 is TGTGCCAGCAACACCCCGCAGGGAGGGCTCTATGGCTACACCTTC. This codes for CASNTPQGGLYGYTF.

In this sample, this clonotype turned up many times. The V call is TRBV20-1, the J call TRBJ1-1; possible D gene TRBD1, 6 bases. V lost 3 bases and J 3 bases, leaving 23 bases between the germline ends. Germline V CDR1 and CDR2: DFQATT, SNEGSKA (reference sequence). The CDR3 runs 17 residues. CDR3 nucleotide sequence: TGCAGTGCTAGGCCAGGGGATCGTTTTGGCGGCGACACTGAAGCTTTCTTT. This translates into CSARPGDRFGGDTEAFF.

This clonotype was seen a handful of times. The V and J genes are TRBV3-1 and TRBJ2-5; 9 nucleotides agree with TRBD2. V lost 1 base and J lost 3; bases outside the gene matches: 6. In germline, CDR1 is LGHDT, CDR2 YNNKEL (reference sequence). The CDR3 totals 16 residues. CDR3 sequence reads: CASSQVGGGAKETQYF. CDR3 DNA sequence: TGTGCCAGCAGCCAAGTTGGCGGGGGGGCCAAAGAGACCCAGTACTTC.

This clonotype was recorded a few times. This chain links TRBV7-2 with TRBJ1-5, with a possible D match to TRBD1 (5 bases). Trimming left V 5 bases short and J 6 bases short, with 20 bases between. This CDR3 is 16 amino acids long. Germline loops: CDR1 SGHTA, CDR2 FQGNSA. The CDR3 here is CASSTQLDAGGQPQHF. The CDR3 nucleotides read TGTGCCAGCAGCACACAACTGGACGCCGGGGGTCAGCCCCAGCATTTT.

This clonotype was seen a few times. Written as DNA, the CDR3 is TGTGCCAGCAGCTTAACTAGCGGGAGGGGTGAGCAGTTCTTC. This translates into CASSLTSGRGEQFF. The chain couples TRBV7-2 to TRBJ2-1; 13 bases are shared with TRBD2. The CDR3 consists of 14 residues. V was clipped by 2 bases and J by 9 bases; unmatched bases: 1. Germline V gene sequence: CDR1 SGHTA, CDR2 FQGNSA.

This clonotype was counted a few times. The rearrangement uses TRBV25-1 and TRBJ1-4; no clear D. CDR1 is MGHDK, CDR2 SYGVNS, per germline. The CDR3 is made up of 14 amino acids. Trimming shortened V by 3 bases and J by 8 bases, and 13 bases separated the two germline ends. The CDR3 region has the DNA TGTGCCAGCAGTGAGGGCAACTTCGGGGAAAAACTGTTTTTT. Encoded protein: CASSEGNFGEKLFF.

This rearrangement joins TRBV7-2 to TRBJ2-3; 8 nucleotides agree with TRBD2. CDR1 is SGHTA and CDR2 is FQGNSA in the germline V gene. The V segment lost 4 bases and the J segment 4 bases; nucleotides outside the gene matches: 7. This CDR3 has 15 residues. This CDR3 reads CASSWRGEGADTQYF. The DNA of the CDR3 is TGTGCCAGCAGCTGGCGGGGGGAGGGTGCAGATACGCAGTATTTT.

The sample holds a few counts of this clonotype. The chain has TRBV30 and TRBJ2-7; D not resolved. This CDR3 spans 10 amino acids. In germline, CDR1 is GTSNPN, CDR2 SVGIG (reference sequence). Trimming removed 0 bases from V and 6 bases from J, with 3 bases in between. CDR3 sequence: CAWSVAEQYF. DNA for the CDR3: TGTGCCTGGAGTGTCGCCGAGCAGTACTTC.